The source of this T cell receptor beta chain is a study of prognosis after radiotherapy for stage I lung cancer (dated by TCRdb to the early 2020s). Regarding the study in general: Approximately 19 stage I NSCLC patients were enrolled in Nanjing, China, between early 2018 and early 2019. All patients were regarded as medically inoperable, because of comorbidities in 11 to 12 patients and refusal of surgery in roughly 7 patients. SBRT was delivered in 3 to 5 fractions with a biologically effective dose of at least 100 Gy, and image-guided IMRT or VMAT was used for delivery. A total of roughly 38 blood samples from approximately 20 patients were sequenced, with one sample obtained before and one obtained after SBRT for each patient. Distant metastases were developed by four of the 19 patients after SBRT, at a median of around seven months, whereas no significant progression was observed in the other 15 patients. Peripheral blood TCR beta repertoires were profiled in stage I NSCLC patients before and after stereotactic body radiotherapy, and the repertoires were related to distant failure. Concurrent therapy was not administered to any patient alongside SBRT. Over twelve patients had newly diagnosed primary stage I lung tumors, and several had oligometastatic NSCLC after surgical resection of the primary tumor. Squamous cell carcinoma histology was identified in six to eight patients, and adenocarcinoma histology was identified in about 12 patients. The cohort included more than 10 men and about 6 women, with a median age of around 70 years and a range of about 53 to 90 years. Overall study results and their limits: Whether the expanded TCR clones were tumor-specific was not determined. After SBRT, the number of unique TCR clones decreased (median around 10,000 before versus around 7,000 after; Wilcoxon paired P=0.011). The study was limited by the small cohort and short follow-up, and independent validation of the study findings is required. All reported P values were unadjusted for multiple comparisons. Post-SBRT Shannon entropy and its change from baseline were lower in patients who developed distant metastases; baseline Shannon entropy was not associated with metastases. TRBV and TRBJ usage frequencies reportedly varied with metastasis status, involving two V genes at baseline and some ten V and two J genes after SBRT.

Two rounds of multiplex PCR were performed to amplify the TCR beta CDR3 region from genomic DNA. In the first PCR round, primers specific to each TRBV and TRBJ gene were used, and the primer sequences were filed in Chinese patent CN105087789A. Universal primers were used in the second round of PCR. The Roche High Pure PCR Template Preparation Kit was used to extract genomic DNA from frozen PBMCs. An Illumina HiSeq 3000 was used to sequence the libraries paired-end with 151 bp reads. In the original analysis: CutAdapt was used to discard raw reads that did not contain the multiplex PCR primer sequences. High-quality paired reads were merged into contigs with PEAR. By alignment to reference sequences, MiXCR assigned TRB V, D and J gene segments to each contig. CDR3 sequences were clustered by base quality and sequence similarity to remove sequencing errors. Shannon entropy, normalized by the natural log of the productive TCR sequence number, served as the measure of diversity. To get clonality, Shannon entropy was divided by the natural log of the number of unique clonotypes, and that result was subtracted from one. The Youden index of ROC curves was used to select progression-free survival cut-offs for repertoire metrics, and analyses were performed in R 3.5.3. Using fastp at Q25 and MiXCR, TCRdb reprocessed the public reads and kept productive beta chains. All rows with the same CDR3 protein become a single entry with the most common DNA and genes. TCRdb's processing, not the authors' own work, is the source of the V and J calls. The sample table holds roughly 30,000 distinct CDR3 sequences, of which just over 40% were seen once. The top ten clonotypes cover more than 30% of the sample.

On this clonotype: Its antigen remains unidentified. Mismatch with germline at one junction end may stem from a read error.

All patients had node-negative disease on CT and PET/CT, and none had a history of other malignancies or had previously received chemotherapy or radiotherapy. At each of two time points, 5.5 to 7 milliliters of peripheral venous blood were collected in EDTA tubes. PBMCs were isolated by Ficoll-Paque Plus density-gradient centrifugation. Right after collection, samples were kept at -80 degrees C until analysis. The sample here was PBMCs, taken before or after stereotactic body radiation therapy (not recorded which). The receptor comes from a donor aged 50 or older with non-small cell lung cancer.

The CDR3 sequence is CASLDSSTWELFF. The DNA is TGTGCCAGCCTGGATTCGAGCACCTGGGAGCTGTTTTTT. The rearrangement joined TRBV6-1 to TRBJ2-2; no confident D gene assignment can be made. The CDR3 goes from the cysteine to the phenylalanine over 13 residues. The kept DNA is CDR3 alone, 39 bases in frame from the first base. The CDR1 and CDR2 encoded by the germline V gene are MNHNS and SASEGT.